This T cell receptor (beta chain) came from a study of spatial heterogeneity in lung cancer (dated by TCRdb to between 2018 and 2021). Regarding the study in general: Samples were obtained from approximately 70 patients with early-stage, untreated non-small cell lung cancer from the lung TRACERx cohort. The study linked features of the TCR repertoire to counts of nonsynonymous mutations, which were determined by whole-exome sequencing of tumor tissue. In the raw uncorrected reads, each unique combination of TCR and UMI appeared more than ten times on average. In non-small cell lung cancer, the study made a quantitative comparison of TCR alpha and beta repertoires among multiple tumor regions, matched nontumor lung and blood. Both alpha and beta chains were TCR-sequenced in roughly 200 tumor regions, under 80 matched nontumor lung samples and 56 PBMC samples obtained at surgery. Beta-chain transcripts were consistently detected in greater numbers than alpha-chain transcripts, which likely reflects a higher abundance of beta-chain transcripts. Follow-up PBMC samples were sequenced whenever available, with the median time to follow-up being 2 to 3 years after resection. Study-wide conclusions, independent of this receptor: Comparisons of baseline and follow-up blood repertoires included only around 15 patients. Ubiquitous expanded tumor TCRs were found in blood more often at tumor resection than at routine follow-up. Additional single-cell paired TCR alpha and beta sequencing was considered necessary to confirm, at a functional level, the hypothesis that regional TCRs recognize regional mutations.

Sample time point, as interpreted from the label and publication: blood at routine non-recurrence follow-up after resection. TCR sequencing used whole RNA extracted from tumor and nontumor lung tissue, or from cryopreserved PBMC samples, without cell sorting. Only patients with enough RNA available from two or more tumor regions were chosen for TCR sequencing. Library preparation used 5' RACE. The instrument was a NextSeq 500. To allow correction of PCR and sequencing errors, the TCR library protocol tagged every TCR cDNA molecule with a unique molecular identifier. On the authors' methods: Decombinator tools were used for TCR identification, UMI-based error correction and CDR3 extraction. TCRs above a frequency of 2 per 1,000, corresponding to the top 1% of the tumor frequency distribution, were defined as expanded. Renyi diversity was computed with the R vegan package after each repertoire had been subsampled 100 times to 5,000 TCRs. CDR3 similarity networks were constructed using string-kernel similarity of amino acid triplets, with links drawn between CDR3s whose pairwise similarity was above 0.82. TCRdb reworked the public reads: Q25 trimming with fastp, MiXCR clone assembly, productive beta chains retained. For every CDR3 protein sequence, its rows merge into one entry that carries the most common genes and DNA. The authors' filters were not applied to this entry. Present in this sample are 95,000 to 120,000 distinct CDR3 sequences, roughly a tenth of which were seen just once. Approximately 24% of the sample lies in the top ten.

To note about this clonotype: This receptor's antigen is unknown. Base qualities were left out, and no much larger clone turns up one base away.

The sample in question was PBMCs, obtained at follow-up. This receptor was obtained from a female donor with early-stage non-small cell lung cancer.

The CDR3 region reads CSAPPAGGTDTQYF. The sequenced DNA: TGCAGCGCTCCCCCAGCGGGAGGCACAGATACGCAGTATTTT. The chain joins TRBV20-1 to TRBJ2-3, and 8 junction bases match TRBD2. CDR1 and CDR2 are drawn from the germline V gene (reference sequence): DFQATT, SNEGSKA. CDR3 length: 14 amino acids, cysteine to phenylalanine. CDR3 DNA only is kept here, 42 bases in frame from base 1.